Many counts were recorded for the clone carrying this T cell receptor (beta chain). Its antigen is not known. These data belong to a study of metastatic and nonmetastatic thyroid tumors. At the level of the study: Malignant thyroid and benign thyroid patients provided blood and tumor or nodule tissue whose repertoires were compared. Findings of the study overall: The reported finding was significantly higher TCR beta diversity in malignant thyroid tumors relative to benign nodules, in blood and tumor.

Patients had received no treatment of any kind before thyroid surgery. As handled by the study authors: Building a distant-metastasis classifier for papillary thyroid cancer drew on CDR3 differences across clinicopathological groups. TCRdb redid the clone calls on the PCR reads using MiXCR. The V and J calls were determined by TCRdb, not by the authors. This table holds about 69,000 clones, approximately 15% found once. Germline V gene sequence: CDR1 MDHEN, CDR2 SYDVKM. CDR3 length: 15 residues. The germline V and J ends were trimmed by 3 bases and 1 base, with 13 bases remaining between them. The V gene is TRBV28, the J gene TRBJ2-7; D call uncertain. The TCR originated in a male donor with papillary thyroid cancer or a benign thyroid nodule (not recorded which). Some clones in this sample may be carry-over from other donors' samples. The material sequenced was blood. Written as DNA, the CDR3 is TGTGCCAGCAGTTTTGCCCCAAGTTCATCCTACGAGCAGTACTTC. This translates into CASSFAPSSSYEQYF.